The table lists the clone carrying this TCR beta chain with a few counts. Antigen unknown. The data were produced by immunoSEQ multiplex PCR, yet TCRdb's version contains in-frame clones alone and is incomplete. Of about 48,000 clones detected, 70% to 90% appear once; the ten largest clones hold over 4%. The study pooled second doses at about 4 or about 12 weeks. This specimen belongs to a study of T cell responses to AZD1222 COVID-19 vaccine. Whole-study results and caveats: Nearly half of unique spike-specific TCRs reportedly avoided B.1.351 and B.1.1.7 mutated regions. White British donors predominated, females outnumbered males, and clonal diversity was possibly underestimated. Repertoires were obtained only post-peak T cell response.

CDR3 size: 13 residues. J gave up 8 bases and V 6 bases, and 8 bases lay outside the gene matches. Germline CDR1 reads SNHLY; CDR2 reads FYNNEI. The chain recombines TRBV2 with TRBJ1-2; 8 bases fit TRBD1. This material consisted of peripheral blood, taken 28 days after the second AZD1222 dose. The receptor was isolated from an adult who received the AZD1222 COVID-19 vaccine. CDR3 residues: CASRNSGGGGYTF. The CDR3 DNA sequence: TGTGCCAGCAGGAATTCAGGGGGCGGAGGCTACACCTTC.